This entry is about one TCR beta chain. The antigen it binds to is not known. It has no much larger one-base neighbor in the sample; base qualities were not kept. All donors were healthy Caucasians. Three pairs of female monozygotic twins, all aged roughly 18 to 29 years, were included in the twin cohort. Positive isolation kits from Invitrogen were used to isolate CD4+ and CD8+ T cell populations. The sample belongs to a study of identical twins (dated by TCRdb to the mid-2010s). About the full investigation: To test whether fetal clonotypes persist, this study deep-sequenced TCR alpha and beta repertoires from monozygotic twins, from unrelated adults of various ages, and from cord blood. To rule out contamination, replicate twin experiments were performed at different times with different library preparation protocols.

Broad study findings and their caveats: Abundant cord blood beta clonotypes carried fewer insertions; young adult naive repertoires showed a weaker similar trend, while memory repertoires showed none. Compared with coincidental sharing between unrelated individuals, out-of-frame TCR alpha sequences shared between twins showed an excess of sequences with low generation probability. Invariant T cells such as MAIT and iNKT could partly confound zero-insertion analyses, though diverse VJ usage argued against this for most clonotypes. Conclusions relied on cross-sectional statistical analysis, since the same donors could not be followed over many years. In monozygotic twins, recombination models systematically underestimated out-of-frame TCR alpha sharing, but the models matched the sharing seen between unrelated individuals. A weaker excess of twin sharing was found in beta out-of-frame sequences because the signal-to-noise ratio was lowered by fewer shared sequences.

From V the trimming removes 0 bases and from J it removes 3 bases, while the gene matches leave 5 bases of the junction unaccounted for. CDR1 LGHNA and CDR2 YNFKEQ were looked up in the germline V gene. Reading from cysteine to phenylalanine, the CDR3 counts 17 amino acids. Only the CDR3 portion is preserved as DNA: 51 bases, with reading frame beginning at the first base. Receptors were amplified or captured by 5' RACE. Sequencing took place on an Illumina HiSeq 2000. A universal primer binding site was added through template switching, and the final cDNA carried a unique molecular identifier so that TCR cDNA molecules could be counted accurately. Specific primers in the conserved constant-segment region were used to synthesize first-strand cDNA for the TCR alpha and beta chains. To control for contamination, every cDNA library was double barcoded, receiving both a SMART-Mk sample barcode and Illumina barcodes. TruSeq adapter sequences along with Illumina sample barcodes were introduced in two successive PCR steps. The Illumina HiSeq platform was used with custom primers to sequence TCR alpha and beta cDNA libraries. Per the original workflow: Unique molecular identifiers were extracted from raw reads with MiGEC, and CDR3 positions were determined with MiXCR. Recombination models were inferred per individual with the repgenHMM and IGoR tools using an EM algorithm. The analysis of shared clonotypes was done with the tcR package in R, with sharing normalized by the product of cloneset sizes. Out-of-frame nonproductive sequences were analyzed to study raw recombination free of thymic and clonal selection effects. TCRdb trimmed public reads at Q25 via fastp, called clones via MiXCR and kept in-frame beta chains. Each CDR3 protein appears once, grouped with its most common genes and DNA. The V and J calls shown here were made by TCRdb, not taken from the authors' results. The sample data list 400,000 to 550,000 distinct CDR3 sequences, and roughly 24% of these were observed just once. The top ten constitute 2.5% to 3.5% of the sample.

This sample also appeared in a second study, on T cells expressing NK-cell markers. Reported in the second study: Three sorted T-cell subsets (CD3+CD56+NKG2C+, CD3+CD56+NKG2C- and CD3+CD56-NKG2C+) from roughly eight donors had their TCR beta-chain repertoires profiled. Among the eight sequenced donors, only one was HCMV-seronegative, while the other seven were HCMV-seropositive. To restrict sorting to alphabetaTCR-expressing T cells, an anti-gammadeltaTCR antibody was added in several experiments. For several donors, the dominant CD3+CD56+NKG2C+ clonotypes were among the top 10 CD8+ clonotypes and accounted for about 1.0-8% of CD8+ T cells. Those dominant clonotypes were again the most abundant among CD3+CD56-NKG2C+ cells in a handful of donors, at about 28.3-65%. Whether the expanded NKG2C-expressing T cell clones were specific for HCMV antigens remained unclear. All eight donors whose samples were sequenced were randomly selected healthy volunteers, three of them men and five women. A commercial ELISA kit detecting HCMV-specific IgG in serum was used to determine HCMV serostatus. MIGEC was used to demultiplex reads and group the reads by UMI, and MiTCR was used to assemble and quantify clonotypes. To exclude erroneous sequences, only TCR cDNA sequences supported by at least two reads were retained. The tcR package was used for downstream repertoire analysis, and clonotypes were matched across fractions by CDR3 nucleotide sequence plus V segment. VDJmatch was used to annotate antigen specificity against VDJdb, with one amino acid substitution allowed in CDR3.

The source material was CD4+ T cells sorted from blood. This receptor chain uses TRBV4-2 and TRBJ2-3; TRBD2 lines up with 11 middle nucleotides. The TCR sequence derives from a woman between 18 and 29 years old in good health. The CDR3 reads CASSQDPASGGTDTQYF. The nucleotide sequence is TGTGCCAGCAGCCAAGATCCAGCTAGCGGGGGGACAGATACGCAGTATTTT.